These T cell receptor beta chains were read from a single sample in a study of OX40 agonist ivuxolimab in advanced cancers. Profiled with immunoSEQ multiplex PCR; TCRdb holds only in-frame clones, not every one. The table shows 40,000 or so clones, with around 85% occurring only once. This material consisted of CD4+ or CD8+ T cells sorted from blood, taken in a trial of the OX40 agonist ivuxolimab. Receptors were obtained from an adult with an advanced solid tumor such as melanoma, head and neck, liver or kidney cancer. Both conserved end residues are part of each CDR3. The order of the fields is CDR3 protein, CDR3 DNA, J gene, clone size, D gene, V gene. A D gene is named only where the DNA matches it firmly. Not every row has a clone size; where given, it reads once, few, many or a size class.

CDR3aa: CASSPPSGSSYEQYF
CDR3nt: TGTGCCAGCTCACCACCGAGCGGGAGTTCATACGAGCAGTACTTC
j_gene: TRBJ2-7
abundance: NA
d_gene: TRBD2
v_gene: TRBV18

CDR3aa: CATSEYRSGSSYEQYF
CDR3nt: TGTGCCACCAGCGAGTATAGGTCGGGTTCCTCCTACGAGCAGTACTTC
j_gene: TRBJ2-7
abundance: NA
d_gene: NA
v_gene: TRBV15

CDR3aa: CASSTRTSGSAEQFF
CDR3nt: TGTGCCAGCAGCACGCGGACTAGCGGGAGCGCTGAGCAGTTCTTC
j_gene: TRBJ2-1
abundance: NA
d_gene: TRBD2
v_gene: TRBV7-9

CDR3aa: CASSYKGGLARETQYF
CDR3nt: TGCGCCAGCAGCTATAAAGGAGGACTAGCGAGGGAGACCCAGTACTTC
j_gene: TRBJ2-5
abundance: few
d_gene: TRBD2
v_gene: TRBV5-1

CDR3aa: CASSQGHTSGFYEQYF
CDR3nt: TGTGCCAGCAGCCAAGGTCATACTAGCGGGTTTTACGAGCAGTACTTC
j_gene: TRBJ2-7
abundance: once
d_gene: TRBD2
v_gene: TRBV5-4

CDR3aa: CASSFPWTGGEGYTF
CDR3nt: TGTGCCAGCAGCTTCCCCTGGACAGGGGGAGAGGGCTACACCTTC
j_gene: TRBJ1-2
abundance: few
d_gene: TRBD1
v_gene: TRBV7-2

CDR3aa: CASSPETGARETQYF
CDR3nt: TGTGCCAGCTCACCAGAGACAGGGGCTCGGGAGACCCAGTACTTC
j_gene: TRBJ2-5
abundance: NA
d_gene: TRBD1
v_gene: TRBV18

CDR3aa: CASSQHLGTYEQYF
CDR3nt: TGTGCCAGCAGCCAACATCTAGGGACCTACGAGCAGTACTTC
j_gene: TRBJ2-7
abundance: NA
d_gene: NA
v_gene: TRBV14

CDR3aa: CATHGGNTIYF
CDR3nt: TGTGCCACCCACGGTGGAAACACCATATATTTT
j_gene: TRBJ1-3
abundance: NA
d_gene: NA
v_gene: TRBV10-3

CDR3aa: CATSRRSGRENTQYF
CDR3nt: TGTGCCACCAGCAGAAGAAGCGGGAGAGAGAATACGCAGTATTTT
j_gene: TRBJ2-3
abundance: NA
d_gene: TRBD2
v_gene: TRBV15

CDR3aa: CASSLTTGGGNQPQHF
CDR3nt: TGCGCCAGCAGCTTAACAACAGGGGGCGGCAATCAGCCCCAGCATTTT
j_gene: TRBJ1-5
abundance: NA
d_gene: TRBD1
v_gene: TRBV5-1

CDR3aa: CASSREETQYF
CDR3nt: TGTGCCAGCTCTAGAGAAGAGACCCAGTACTTC
j_gene: TRBJ2-5
abundance: NA
d_gene: NA
v_gene: TRBV18

CDR3aa: CASSQYDRGTGELFF
CDR3nt: TGTGCCAGCAGCCAATACGATCGGGGGACCGGGGAGCTGTTTTTT
j_gene: TRBJ2-2
abundance: NA
d_gene: NA
v_gene: TRBV14

CDR3aa: CASSPNPGGPRETQYF
CDR3nt: TGTGCCAGCAGCCCTAATCCCGGGGGGCCCCGTGAGACCCAGTACTTC
j_gene: TRBJ2-5
abundance: NA
d_gene: NA
v_gene: TRBV4-2

CDR3aa: CASSLDGTETQYF
CDR3nt: TGTGCCAGCAGCTTAGACGGAACAGAGACCCAGTACTTC
j_gene: TRBJ2-5
abundance: NA
d_gene: NA
v_gene: TRBV7-3

CDR3aa: CASSVTKGASYEQYF
CDR3nt: TGTGCCAGCAGTGTAACCAAGGGGGCCTCCTACGAGCAGTACTTC
j_gene: TRBJ2-7
abundance: NA
d_gene: TRBD1
v_gene: TRBV28

CDR3aa: CASSPPDQPQHF
CDR3nt: TGTGCCAGCAGTCCCCCCGACCAGCCCCAGCATTTT
j_gene: TRBJ1-5
abundance: NA
d_gene: NA
v_gene: TRBV11-2

CDR3aa: CASSLSTSGGDTQYF
CDR3nt: TGTGCCAGCAGCTTGAGTACTAGCGGGGGAGATACGCAGTATTTT
j_gene: TRBJ2-3
abundance: NA
d_gene: TRBD2
v_gene: TRBV5-4

CDR3aa: CASSQGSGYTF
CDR3nt: TGTGCCAGCAGTCAGGGGAGCGGCTACACCTTC
j_gene: TRBJ1-2
abundance: few
d_gene: NA
v_gene: TRBV6-4

CDR3aa: CASSYRGVYNEQFF
CDR3nt: TGTGCCAGCAGTTACCGAGGAGTCTACAATGAGCAGTTCTTC
j_gene: TRBJ2-1
abundance: NA
d_gene: NA
v_gene: TRBV6-5

CDR3aa: CASSLRWVGRAEETQYF
CDR3nt: TGTGCCAGCAGCTTACGTTGGGTAGGCAGGGCGGAAGAGACCCAGTACTTC
j_gene: TRBJ2-5
abundance: NA
d_gene: NA
v_gene: TRBV7-6

CDR3aa: CASSLIRQPQHF
CDR3nt: TGTGCCAGCAGTTTAATCAGGCAGCCCCAGCATTTT
j_gene: TRBJ1-5
abundance: NA
d_gene: NA
v_gene: TRBV28

CDR3aa: CASSEAGGGQYF
CDR3nt: TGTGCCAGCAGTGAAGCAGGGGGCGGGCAGTACTTC
j_gene: TRBJ2-7
abundance: NA
d_gene: TRBD1
v_gene: TRBV6-1

CDR3aa: CAWSKRSGIQYF
CDR3nt: TGTGCCTGGAGCAAACGGTCGGGCATTCAGTACTTC
j_gene: TRBJ2-4
abundance: NA
d_gene: NA
v_gene: TRBV30

CDR3aa: CASSLPTGGSGNTIYF
CDR3nt: TGTGCCAGCTCACTCCCCACGGGGGGCTCTGGAAACACCATATATTTT
j_gene: TRBJ1-3
abundance: NA
d_gene: NA
v_gene: TRBV18

CDR3aa: CASSLRRQIYEQYF
CDR3nt: TGTGCCAGCAGCCTTCGGAGACAGATTTACGAGCAGTACTTC
j_gene: TRBJ2-7
abundance: once
d_gene: NA
v_gene: TRBV7-8

CDR3aa: CASSLVGTGADEQYF
CDR3nt: TGTGCCAGCAGCTTAGTTGGGACAGGGGCGGACGAGCAGTACTTC
j_gene: TRBJ2-7
abundance: NA
d_gene: TRBD1
v_gene: TRBV7-2

CDR3aa: CASSLNQGRGNNSPLHF
CDR3nt: TGTGCCAGCAGCTTAAATCAAGGCAGGGGTAATAATTCACCCCTCCACTTT
j_gene: TRBJ1-6
abundance: NA
d_gene: NA
v_gene: TRBV11-2

CDR3aa: CASGLGLEADTQYF
CDR3nt: TGTGCTAGTGGTCTCGGACTAGAGGCAGATACGCAGTATTTT
j_gene: TRBJ2-3
abundance: NA
d_gene: TRBD2
v_gene: TRBV12-5

CDR3aa: CASSQGTSGSTYEQYF
CDR3nt: TGTGCCAGCAGCCAAGGGACTAGCGGAAGTACCTACGAGCAGTACTTC
j_gene: TRBJ2-7
abundance: once
d_gene: TRBD2
v_gene: TRBV4-2

CDR3aa: CASSFRQNYGYTF
CDR3nt: TGTGCCAGCAGTTTTAGACAGAACTATGGCTACACCTTC
j_gene: TRBJ1-2
abundance: NA
d_gene: NA
v_gene: TRBV28

CDR3aa: CASSQGRNLNTEAFF
CDR3nt: TGCGCCAGCAGCCAAGGCAGGAACCTGAACACTGAAGCTTTCTTT
j_gene: TRBJ1-1
abundance: NA
d_gene: NA
v_gene: TRBV4-3

CDR3aa: CASSRDGAYNEQFF
CDR3nt: TGTGCCAGTAGTCGGGACGGGGCCTACAATGAGCAGTTCTTC
j_gene: TRBJ2-1
abundance: NA
d_gene: NA
v_gene: TRBV19

CDR3aa: CAWSILRGGRYNEQFF
CDR3nt: TGTGCCTGGAGTATCTTGCGGGGGGGAAGATACAATGAGCAGTTCTTC
j_gene: TRBJ2-1
abundance: NA
d_gene: TRBD2
v_gene: TRBV30

CDR3aa: CASSQGTGRSYEQYF
CDR3nt: TGTGCCAGCAGCCAGGGGACAGGGAGGTCCTACGAGCAGTACTTC
j_gene: TRBJ2-7
abundance: NA
d_gene: TRBD1
v_gene: TRBV11-2

CDR3aa: CASSQDELVHDTQYF
CDR3nt: TGCGCCAGCAGCCAAGATGAGCTAGTTCATGATACGCAGTATTTT
j_gene: TRBJ2-3
abundance: NA
d_gene: NA
v_gene: TRBV4-3

CDR3aa: CASSFVGNSPLHF
CDR3nt: TGTGCCAGCAGTTTCGTGGGGAACTCACCCCTCCACTTT
j_gene: TRBJ1-6
abundance: few
d_gene: NA
v_gene: TRBV27

CDR3aa: CASSEGVGGPYGYTF
CDR3nt: TGTGCCAGCAGTGAAGGGGTCGGGGGGCCCTATGGCTACACCTTC
j_gene: TRBJ1-2
abundance: NA
d_gene: NA
v_gene: TRBV6-4

CDR3aa: CATSSDRSSGANVLTF
CDR3nt: TGTGCCACCAGCAGTGACAGGAGCTCTGGGGCCAACGTCCTGACTTTC
j_gene: TRBJ2-6
abundance: NA
d_gene: NA
v_gene: TRBV15

CDR3aa: CATSTEQGGYGYTF
CDR3nt: TGTGCCACCAGCACCGAACAGGGGGGCTATGGCTACACCTTC
j_gene: TRBJ1-2
abundance: NA
d_gene: TRBD1
v_gene: TRBV15

CDR3aa: CASSVGELNGYTF
CDR3nt: TGCGCCAGCAGCGTTGGGGAATTGAATGGCTACACCTTC
j_gene: TRBJ1-2
abundance: NA
d_gene: NA
v_gene: TRBV5-1